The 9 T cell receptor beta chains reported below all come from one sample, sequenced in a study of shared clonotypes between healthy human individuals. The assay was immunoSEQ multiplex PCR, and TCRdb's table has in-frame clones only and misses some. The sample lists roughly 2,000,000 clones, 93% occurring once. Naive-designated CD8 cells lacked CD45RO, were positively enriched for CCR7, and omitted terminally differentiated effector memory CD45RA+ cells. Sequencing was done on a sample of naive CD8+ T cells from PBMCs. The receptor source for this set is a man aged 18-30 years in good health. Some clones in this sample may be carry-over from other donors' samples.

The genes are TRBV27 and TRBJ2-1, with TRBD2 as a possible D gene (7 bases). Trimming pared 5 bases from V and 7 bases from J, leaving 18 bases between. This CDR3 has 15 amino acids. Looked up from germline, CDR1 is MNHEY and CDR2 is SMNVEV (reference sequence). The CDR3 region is CASSPRGALFNEQFF. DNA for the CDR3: TGTGCCAGCAGTCCTCGGGGGGCTTTGTTTAATGAGCAGTTCTTC.

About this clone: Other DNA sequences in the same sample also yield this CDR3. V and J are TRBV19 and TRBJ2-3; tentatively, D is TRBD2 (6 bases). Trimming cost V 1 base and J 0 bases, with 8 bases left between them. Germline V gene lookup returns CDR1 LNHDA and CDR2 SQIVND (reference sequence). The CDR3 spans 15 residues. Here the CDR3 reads CASSIGSGSTDTQYF. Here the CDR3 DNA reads TGTGCCAGTAGTATAGGGAGCGGGAGCACAGATACGCAGTATTTT. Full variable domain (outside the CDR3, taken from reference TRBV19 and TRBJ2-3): DGGITQSPKYLFRKEGQNVTLSCEQNLNHDAMYWYRQDPGQGLRLIYYSQIVNDFQKGDIAEGYSVSREKKESFPLTVTSAQKNPTAFYLCASSIGSGSTDTQYFGPGTRLTVL.

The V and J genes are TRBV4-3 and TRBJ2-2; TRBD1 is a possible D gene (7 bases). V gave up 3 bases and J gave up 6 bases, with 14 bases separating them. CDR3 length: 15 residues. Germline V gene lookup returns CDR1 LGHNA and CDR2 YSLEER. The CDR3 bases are TGCGCCAGCAGCCAGGACACAGGGGAGGCCGGGGAGCTGTTTTTT. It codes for CASSQDTGEAGELFF.

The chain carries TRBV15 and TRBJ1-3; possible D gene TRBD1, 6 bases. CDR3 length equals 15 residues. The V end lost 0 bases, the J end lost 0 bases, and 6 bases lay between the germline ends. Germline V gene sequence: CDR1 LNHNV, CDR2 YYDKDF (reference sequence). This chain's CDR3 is CATSREQGSGNTIYF. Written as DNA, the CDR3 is TGTGCCACCAGCAGAGAACAGGGCTCTGGAAACACCATATATTTT.

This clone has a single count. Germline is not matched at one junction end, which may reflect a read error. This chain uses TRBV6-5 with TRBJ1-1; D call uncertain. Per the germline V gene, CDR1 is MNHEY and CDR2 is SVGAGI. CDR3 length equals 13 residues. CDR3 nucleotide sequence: TGTGCCAGCAGTTACTCGTCTTCCACTCAAGCTTTCTTT. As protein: CASSYSSSTQAFF.

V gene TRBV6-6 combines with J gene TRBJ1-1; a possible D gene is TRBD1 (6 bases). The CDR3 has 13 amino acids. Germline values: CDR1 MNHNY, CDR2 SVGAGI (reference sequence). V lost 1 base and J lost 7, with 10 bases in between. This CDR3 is CASSYWDTGEAFF. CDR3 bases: TGTGCCAGCAGTTACTGGGACACCGGTGAAGCTTTCTTT.

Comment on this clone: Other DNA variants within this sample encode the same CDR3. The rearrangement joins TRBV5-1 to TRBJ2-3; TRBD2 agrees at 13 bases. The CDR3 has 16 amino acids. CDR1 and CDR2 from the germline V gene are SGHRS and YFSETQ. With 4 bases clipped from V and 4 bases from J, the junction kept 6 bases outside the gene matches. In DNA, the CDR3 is TGCGCCAGCAGCCTCGGACTAGCGGGAGTAGCAGATACGCAGTATTTT. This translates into CASSLGLAGVADTQYF.

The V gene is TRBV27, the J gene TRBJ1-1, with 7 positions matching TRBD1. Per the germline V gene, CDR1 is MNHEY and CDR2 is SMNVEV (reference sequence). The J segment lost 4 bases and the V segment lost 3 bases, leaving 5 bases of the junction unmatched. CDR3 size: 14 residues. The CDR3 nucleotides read TGTGCCAGCAGTTTCAGGGGGGATACCACTGAAGCTTTCTTT. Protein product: CASSFRGDTTEAFF.

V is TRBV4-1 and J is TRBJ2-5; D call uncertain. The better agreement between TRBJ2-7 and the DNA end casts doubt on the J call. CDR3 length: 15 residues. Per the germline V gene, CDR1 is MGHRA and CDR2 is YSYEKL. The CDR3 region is CASSPTPMDGYEQYF. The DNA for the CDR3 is TGCGCCAGCAGCCCAACGCCCATGGATGGCTACGAGCAGTACTTC.